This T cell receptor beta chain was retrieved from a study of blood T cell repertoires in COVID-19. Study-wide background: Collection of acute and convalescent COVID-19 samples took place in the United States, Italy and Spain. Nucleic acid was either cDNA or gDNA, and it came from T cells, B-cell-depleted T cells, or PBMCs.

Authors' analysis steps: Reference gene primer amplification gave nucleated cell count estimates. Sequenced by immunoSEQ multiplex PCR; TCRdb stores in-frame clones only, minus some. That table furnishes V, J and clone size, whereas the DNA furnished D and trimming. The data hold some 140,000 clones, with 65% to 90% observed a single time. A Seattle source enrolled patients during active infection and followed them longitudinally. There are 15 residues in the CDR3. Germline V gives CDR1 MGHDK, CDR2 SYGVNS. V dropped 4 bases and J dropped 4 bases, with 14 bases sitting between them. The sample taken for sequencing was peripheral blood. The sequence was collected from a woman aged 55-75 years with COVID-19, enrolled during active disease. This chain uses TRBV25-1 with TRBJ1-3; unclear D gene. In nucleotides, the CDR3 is TGTGCCAGCAGTGGGGCTCCTCCATCGGGAAACACCATATATTTT. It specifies CASSGAPPSGNTIYF.